The clone carrying this TCR beta chain was counted a few times. The assay was immunoSEQ multiplex PCR, and TCRdb's table has in-frame clones only and misses some. The sample shows 250,000 to 350,000 clones, around 85% of them seen only once. The sample comes from a study of blood T cell repertoires in COVID-19. The CDR3 spans 14 residues. V was pared by 5 bases and J by 4 bases, with 6 bases of the junction left unmatched. Germline V gene data show CDR1 as SNHLY and CDR2 as FYNNEI. Sequenced input: PBMCs or T cells enriched from blood (not recorded which). The clonotype was recovered from a woman aged 35 to 49 who had recovered from COVID-19. This sequence joins TRBV2 and TRBJ2-7, with 9 nucleotides matching TRBD1. In DNA, the CDR3 is TGTGCCAGCAGTCCAGACAGGGGGTCGTACGAGCAGTACTTC. Protein sequence: CASSPDRGSYEQYF.